A single count supports the clone carrying this TCR beta chain. The CDR3 consists of 13 residues. Germline V lookup: CDR1 SGHDN, CDR2 FVKESK. Trimming pared 4 bases from V and 5 bases from J, leaving 10 bases between. Clones were sequenced by immunoSEQ multiplex PCR, and TCRdb holds only the in-frame ones, with some missing. The sample lists just under 100,000 clones; approximately 95% were seen once. These data are taken from a study of control samples from healthy donors and cancer patients. The TCR comes from a man aged 18 to 35 in good health. The J gene is TRBJ2-3, the V gene TRBV14; D ambiguous. The specimen was blood. The CDR3 region is CASSPSWQDTQYF. CDR3 DNA sequence: TGTGCCAGCAGCCCCTCGTGGCAAGATACGCAGTATTTT.